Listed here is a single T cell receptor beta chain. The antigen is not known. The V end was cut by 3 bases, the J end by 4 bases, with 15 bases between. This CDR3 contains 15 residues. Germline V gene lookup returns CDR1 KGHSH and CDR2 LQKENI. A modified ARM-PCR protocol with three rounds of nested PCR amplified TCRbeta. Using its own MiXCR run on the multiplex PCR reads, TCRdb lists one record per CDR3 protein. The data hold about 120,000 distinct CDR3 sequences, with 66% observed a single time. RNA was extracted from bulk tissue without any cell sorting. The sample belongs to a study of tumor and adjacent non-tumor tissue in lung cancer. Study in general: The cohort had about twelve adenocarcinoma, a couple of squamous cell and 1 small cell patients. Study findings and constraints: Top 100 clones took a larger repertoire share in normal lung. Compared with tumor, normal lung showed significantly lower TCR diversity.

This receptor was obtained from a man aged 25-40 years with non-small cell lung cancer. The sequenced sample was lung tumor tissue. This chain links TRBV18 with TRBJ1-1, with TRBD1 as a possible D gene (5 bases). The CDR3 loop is CASSPTGPMSTEAFF. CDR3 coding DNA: TGTGCCAGCTCACCCACGGGGCCCATGAGCACTGAAGCTTTCTTT.